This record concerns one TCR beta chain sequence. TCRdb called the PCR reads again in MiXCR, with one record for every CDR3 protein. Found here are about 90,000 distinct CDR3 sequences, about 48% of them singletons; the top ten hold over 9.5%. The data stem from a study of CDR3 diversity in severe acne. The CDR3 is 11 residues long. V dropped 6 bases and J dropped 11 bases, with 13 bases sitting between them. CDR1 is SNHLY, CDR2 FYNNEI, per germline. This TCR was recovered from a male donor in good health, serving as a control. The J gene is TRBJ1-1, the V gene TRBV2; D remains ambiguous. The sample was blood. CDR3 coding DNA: TGTGCCAGCAGGGAACAAGGAGAGGCTTTCTTT. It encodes CASREQGEAFF.